At least ten counts were recorded for the clone carrying this T cell receptor (delta chain). A far larger clone is one base from this, pointing to a likely read error. This same CDR3 is encoded by further DNA sequences in the sample. The data are from a study of γδ T cells in repeated Plasmodium falciparum infection. About the research overall: Donors had four controlled P. falciparum NF54 infections over roughly 640 days. Each infection was followed by sampling at 21 days, plus baseline and some pre-infection draws.

TCRdb repeated clone calling on the multiplex PCR reads with CATT. The sample consists of about 48,000 delta-chain clones, 1.6% of them appearing once. The CDR3 covers 16 residues. The germline CDR1 and CDR2 sequences are GEAIGNYY and EKD. Bulk repertoires came from Vgamma9/Vdelta2+ or Vdelta2-negative gammadelta T cells flow-sorted from PBMC. Material for sequencing was gamma-delta T cells from blood. This sequence joins TRDV2 and TRDJ1; the D is unclear. This clonotype originated in a pool of human donors (malaria-infected and uninfected, not separated). The DNA for the CDR3 is TGTGCCTGCGACACCGAGGAAGAAGAGGGCACCGATAAACTCATCTTT. It translates to CACDTEEEEGTDKLIF.